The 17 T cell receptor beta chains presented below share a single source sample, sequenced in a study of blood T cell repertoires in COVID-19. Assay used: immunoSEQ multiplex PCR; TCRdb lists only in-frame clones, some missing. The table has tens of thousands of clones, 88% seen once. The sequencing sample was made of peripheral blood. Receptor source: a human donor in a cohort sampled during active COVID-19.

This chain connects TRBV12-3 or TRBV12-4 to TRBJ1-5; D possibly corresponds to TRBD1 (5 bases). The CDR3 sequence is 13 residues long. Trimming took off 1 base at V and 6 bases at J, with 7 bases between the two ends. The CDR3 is CASSLEGLQPQHF. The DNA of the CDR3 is TGTGCCAGCAGTTTAGAGGGACTTCAGCCCCAGCATTTT.

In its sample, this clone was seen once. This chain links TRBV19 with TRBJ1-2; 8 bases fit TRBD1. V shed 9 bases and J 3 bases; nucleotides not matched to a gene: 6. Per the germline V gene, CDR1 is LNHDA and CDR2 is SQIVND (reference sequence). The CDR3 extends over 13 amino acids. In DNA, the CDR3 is TGTGCCAGCGGACAGGGAGGAGACTATGGCTACACCTTC. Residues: CASGQGGDYGYTF.

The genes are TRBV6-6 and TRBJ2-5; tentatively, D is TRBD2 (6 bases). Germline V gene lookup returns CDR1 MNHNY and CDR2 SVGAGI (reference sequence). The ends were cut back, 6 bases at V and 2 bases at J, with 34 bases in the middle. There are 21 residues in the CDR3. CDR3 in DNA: TGTGCCAGCAGCGATTTATGGGGAAGTGGTAGCGGACCCGTACGACAAGAGACCCAGTACTTC. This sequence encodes CASSDLWGSGSGPVRQETQYF.

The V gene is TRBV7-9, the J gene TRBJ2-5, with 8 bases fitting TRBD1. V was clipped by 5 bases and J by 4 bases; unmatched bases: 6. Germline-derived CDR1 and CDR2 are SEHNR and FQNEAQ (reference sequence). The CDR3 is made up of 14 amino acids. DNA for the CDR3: TGTGCCAGCAGCCCTGACAGGGGAGGAGAGACCCAGTACTTC. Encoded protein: CASSPDRGGETQYF.

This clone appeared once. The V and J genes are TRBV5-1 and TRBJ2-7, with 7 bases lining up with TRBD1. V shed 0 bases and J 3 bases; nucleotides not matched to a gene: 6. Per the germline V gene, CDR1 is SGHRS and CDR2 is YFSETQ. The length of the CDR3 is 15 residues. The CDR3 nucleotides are TGCGCCAGCAGCTTGGCGCCGGGACAGAGCTACGAGCAGTACTTC. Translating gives CASSLAPGQSYEQYF.

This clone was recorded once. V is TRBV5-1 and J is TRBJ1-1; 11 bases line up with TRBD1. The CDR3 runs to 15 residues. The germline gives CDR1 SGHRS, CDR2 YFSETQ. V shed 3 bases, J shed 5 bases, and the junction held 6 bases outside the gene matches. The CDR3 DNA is TGCGCCAGCAGCTCCGGGACAGGGGGAAATACTGAAGCTTTCTTT. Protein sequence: CASSSGTGGNTEAFF. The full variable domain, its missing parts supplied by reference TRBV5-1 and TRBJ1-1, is KAGVTQTPRYLIKTRGQQVTLSCSPISGHRSVSWYQQTPGQGLQFLFEYFSETQRNKGNFPGRFSGRQFSNSRSEMNVSTLELGDSALYLCASSSGTGGNTEAFFGQGTRLTVV.

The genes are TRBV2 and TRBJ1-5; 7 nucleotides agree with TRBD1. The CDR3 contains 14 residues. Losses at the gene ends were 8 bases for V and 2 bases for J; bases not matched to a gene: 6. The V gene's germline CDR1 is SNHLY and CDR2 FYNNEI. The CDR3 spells CASRRGQGNQPQHF. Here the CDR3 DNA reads TGTGCCAGCCGGAGGGGGCAGGGCAATCAGCCCCAGCATTTT.

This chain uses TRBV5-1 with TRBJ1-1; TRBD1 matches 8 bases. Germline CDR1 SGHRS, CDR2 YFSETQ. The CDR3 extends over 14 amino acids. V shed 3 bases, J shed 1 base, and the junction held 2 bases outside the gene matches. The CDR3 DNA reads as TGCGCCAGCAGCTCCGGGACAGGGAACACTGAAGCTTTCTTT. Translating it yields CASSSGTGNTEAFF.

The CDR3 DNA reads as TGTGCCAGTAGAGTACGGGGGTCTAGCGGGAGTTCCGGGGAGCTGTTTTTT. Translated, it gives CASRVRGSSGSSGELFF. The chain is built from TRBV19 and TRBJ2-2; 10 bases align to TRBD2. Germline CDR1 is LNHDA and CDR2 is SQIVND (reference sequence). This CDR3 contains 17 residues. Trimming cost V 6 bases and J 6 bases; bases outside gene matches: 13.

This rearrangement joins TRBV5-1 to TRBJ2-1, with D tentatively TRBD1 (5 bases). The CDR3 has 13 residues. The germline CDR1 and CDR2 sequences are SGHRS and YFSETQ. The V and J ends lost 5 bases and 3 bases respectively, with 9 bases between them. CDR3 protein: CASRSDNYNEQFF. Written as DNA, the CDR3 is TGCGCCAGCAGATCGGACAACTACAATGAGCAGTTCTTC.

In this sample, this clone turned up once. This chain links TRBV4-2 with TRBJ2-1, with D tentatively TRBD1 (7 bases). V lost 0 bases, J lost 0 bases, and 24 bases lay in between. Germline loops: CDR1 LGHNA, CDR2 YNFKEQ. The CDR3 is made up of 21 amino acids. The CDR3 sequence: CASSQDGTGQAAPSSYNEQFF. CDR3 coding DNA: TGTGCCAGCAGCCAAGATGGGACTGGACAGGCAGCTCCGAGCTCCTACAATGAGCAGTTCTTC.

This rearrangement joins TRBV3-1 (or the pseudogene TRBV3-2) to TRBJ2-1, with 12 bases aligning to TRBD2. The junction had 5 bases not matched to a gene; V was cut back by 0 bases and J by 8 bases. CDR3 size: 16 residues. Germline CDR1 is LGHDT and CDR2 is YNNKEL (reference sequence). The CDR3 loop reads CASSQDRLAGVHEQFF. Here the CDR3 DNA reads TGTGCCAGCAGCCAAGATCGACTAGCGGGAGTGCATGAGCAGTTCTTC.

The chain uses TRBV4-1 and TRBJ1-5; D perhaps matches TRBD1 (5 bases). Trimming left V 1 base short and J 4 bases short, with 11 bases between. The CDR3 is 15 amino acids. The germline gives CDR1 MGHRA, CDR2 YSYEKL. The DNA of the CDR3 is TGCGCCAGCAGCCAAGCAAGGGGACTTAATCAGCCCCAGCATTTT. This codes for CASSQARGLNQPQHF.

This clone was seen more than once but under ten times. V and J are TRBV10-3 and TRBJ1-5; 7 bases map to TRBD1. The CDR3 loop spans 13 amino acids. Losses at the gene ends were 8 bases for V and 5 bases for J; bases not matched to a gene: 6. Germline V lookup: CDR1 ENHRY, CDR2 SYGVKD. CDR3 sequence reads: CAIAGGWDQPQHF. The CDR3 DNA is TGTGCCATCGCAGGGGGGTGGGATCAGCCCCAGCATTTT.

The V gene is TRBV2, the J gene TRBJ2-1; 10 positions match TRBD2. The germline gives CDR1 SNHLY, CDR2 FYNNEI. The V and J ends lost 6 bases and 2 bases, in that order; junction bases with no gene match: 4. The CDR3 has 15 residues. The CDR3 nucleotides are TGTGCCAGCAGAGTAGCGGGAGGTGCCTACAATGAGCAGTTCTTC. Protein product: CASRVAGGAYNEQFF.

The DNA of the CDR3 is TGTGCCAGTACCGACAGTTATCCCGATGAAAAACTGTTTTTT. Its protein product is CASTDSYPDEKLFF. V usage is TRBV19 and J usage is TRBJ1-4; D may be TRBD1 (5 bases). This CDR3 contains 14 residues. V shed 7 bases and J shed 6 bases, with 15 bases lying between them. In germline, CDR1 is LNHDA, CDR2 SQIVND (reference sequence).

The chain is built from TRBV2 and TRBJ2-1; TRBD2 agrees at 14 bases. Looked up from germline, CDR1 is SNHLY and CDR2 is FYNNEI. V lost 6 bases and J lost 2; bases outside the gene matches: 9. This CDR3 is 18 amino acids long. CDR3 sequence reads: CASRGGGTSGSTYNEQFF. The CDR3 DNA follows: TGTGCCAGCAGAGGGGGGGGGACTAGCGGGAGTACCTACAATGAGCAGTTCTTC.